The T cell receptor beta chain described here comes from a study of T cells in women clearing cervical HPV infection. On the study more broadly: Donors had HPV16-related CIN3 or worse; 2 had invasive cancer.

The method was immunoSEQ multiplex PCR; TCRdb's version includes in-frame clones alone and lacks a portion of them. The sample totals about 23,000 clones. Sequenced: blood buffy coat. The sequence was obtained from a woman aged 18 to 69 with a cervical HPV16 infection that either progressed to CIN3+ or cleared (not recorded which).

The CDR3: CSARDEERGDTDTQYF. The part of the CDR3 DNA that was read is TGCAGTGCTAGAGATGAAGAGCGGGGGGACACAGATACG. The chain has TRBV20-1 and TRBJ2-3; 9 bases agree with TRBD2. The read falls 3 residues short of the CDR3 end, and the missing part is taken from the germline J gene. The CDR3 extends over 16 amino acids. Germline V gene lookup returns CDR1 DFQATT and CDR2 SNEGSKA (reference sequence). V gave up 0 bases and J gave up 2 bases; unmatched junction bases: 6.